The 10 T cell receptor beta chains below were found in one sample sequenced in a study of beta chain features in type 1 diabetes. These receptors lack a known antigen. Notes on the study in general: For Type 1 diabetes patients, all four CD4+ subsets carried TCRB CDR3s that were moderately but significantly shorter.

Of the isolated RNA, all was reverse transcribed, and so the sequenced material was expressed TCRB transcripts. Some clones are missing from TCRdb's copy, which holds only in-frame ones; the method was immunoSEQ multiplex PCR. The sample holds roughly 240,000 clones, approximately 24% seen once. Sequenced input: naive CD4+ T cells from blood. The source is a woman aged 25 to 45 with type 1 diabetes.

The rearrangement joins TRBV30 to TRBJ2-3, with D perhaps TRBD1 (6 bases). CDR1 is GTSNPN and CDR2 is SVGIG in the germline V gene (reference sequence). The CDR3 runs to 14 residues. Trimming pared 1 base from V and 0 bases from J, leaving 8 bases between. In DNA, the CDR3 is TGTGCCTGGAGTGGAGGGGGTAGCACAGATACGCAGTATTTT. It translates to CAWSGGGSTDTQYF.

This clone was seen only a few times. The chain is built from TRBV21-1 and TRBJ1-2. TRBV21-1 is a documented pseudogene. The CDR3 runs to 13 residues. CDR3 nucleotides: TGTGCCAGCAGCCGGATGGGGAGGTGGGGCTACACCTTC. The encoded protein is CASSRMGRWGYTF.

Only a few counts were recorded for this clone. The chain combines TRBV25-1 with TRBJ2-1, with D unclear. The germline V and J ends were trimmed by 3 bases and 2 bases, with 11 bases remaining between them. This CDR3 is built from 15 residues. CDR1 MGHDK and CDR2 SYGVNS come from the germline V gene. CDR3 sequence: CASSELPGAYNEQFF. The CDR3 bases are TGTGCCAGCAGTGAGCTACCCGGAGCCTACAATGAGCAGTTCTTC.

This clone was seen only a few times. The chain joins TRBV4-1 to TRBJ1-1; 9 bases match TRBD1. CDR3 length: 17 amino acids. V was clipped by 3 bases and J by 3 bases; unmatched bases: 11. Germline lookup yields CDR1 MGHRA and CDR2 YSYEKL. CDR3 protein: CASSQSRTGVQYTEAFF. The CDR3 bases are TGCGCCAGCAGCCAGTCCCGGACAGGGGTTCAGTACACTGAAGCTTTCTTT.

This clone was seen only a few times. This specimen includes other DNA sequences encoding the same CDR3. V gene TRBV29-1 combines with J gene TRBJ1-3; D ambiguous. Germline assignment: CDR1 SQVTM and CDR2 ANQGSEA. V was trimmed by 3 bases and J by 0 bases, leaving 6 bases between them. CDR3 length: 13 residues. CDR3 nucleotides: TGCAGCGTTGAGGGCAGCTCTGGAAACACCATATATTTT. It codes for CSVEGSSGNTIYF.

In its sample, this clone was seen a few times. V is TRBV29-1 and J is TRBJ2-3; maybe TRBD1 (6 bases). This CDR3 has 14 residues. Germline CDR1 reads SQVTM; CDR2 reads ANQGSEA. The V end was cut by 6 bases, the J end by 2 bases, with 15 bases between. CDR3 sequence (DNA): TGCAGCGTCGGACAGACCTCGGCCACAGATACGCAGTATTTT. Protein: CSVGQTSATDTQYF.

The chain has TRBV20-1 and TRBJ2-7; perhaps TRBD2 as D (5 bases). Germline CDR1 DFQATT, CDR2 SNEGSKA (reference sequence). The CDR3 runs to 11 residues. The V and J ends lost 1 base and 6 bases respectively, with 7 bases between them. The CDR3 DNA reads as TGCAGTGCTAGAGGGACTCGCGAGCAGTACTTC. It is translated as CSARGTREQYF.

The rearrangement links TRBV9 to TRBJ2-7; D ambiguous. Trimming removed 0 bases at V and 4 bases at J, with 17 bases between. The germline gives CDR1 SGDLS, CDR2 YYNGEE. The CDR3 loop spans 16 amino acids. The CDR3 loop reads CASSVGLRNTEYEQYF. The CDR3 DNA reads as TGTGCCAGCAGCGTAGGGCTTCGAAATACAGAGTACGAGCAGTACTTC.

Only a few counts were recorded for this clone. In nucleotides, the CDR3 is TGTGCCAGCAGCTTGGGCGGGGCCAACGTCCTGACTTTC. This gives the protein CASSLGGANVLTF. The chain employs TRBV11-3 and TRBJ2-6; D is unresolved. This CDR3 comprises 13 residues. The germline V gene encodes CDR1 SGHNT and CDR2 YENEEA. Trimming pared 3 bases from V and 4 bases from J, leaving 4 bases between.

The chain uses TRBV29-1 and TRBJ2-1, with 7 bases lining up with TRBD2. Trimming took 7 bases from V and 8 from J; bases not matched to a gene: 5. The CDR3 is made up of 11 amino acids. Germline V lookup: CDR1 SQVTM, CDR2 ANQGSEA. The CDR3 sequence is CSEGRGDEQFF. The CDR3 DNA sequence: TGCAGCGAAGGGAGGGGTGATGAGCAGTTCTTC.